This is a list of T cell receptor beta chains from one sample in a study of T cell responses to AZD1222 COVID-19 vaccine. Clones were sequenced by immunoSEQ multiplex PCR, and TCRdb holds only the in-frame ones, with some missing. The sample lists 130,000 to 150,000 clones, just over 90% occurring once. Sample: peripheral blood, taken on day 0 of MenACWY control vaccination. The receptors here all came from an adult in good health. Both conserved end residues are part of each CDR3. A D gene is named only where the DNA matches it firmly. Rows give clone size only sometimes, using once, few, many, or a class for an expanded clone.

V gene,D gene,clone size,J gene,CDR3 DNA,CDR3 protein
TRBV11-3,TRBD1,-,TRBJ1-4,TGTGCCAGCAGCTTAAGCCCGGGACAGGGAAGTGAAAAACTGTTTTTT,CASSLSPGQGSEKLFF
TRBV30,-,-,TRBJ1-6,TGTGCCTGGAGTGTAATCCGGAGCTCCTATAATTCACCCCTCCACTTT,CAWSVIRSSYNSPLHF
TRBV24-1,-,-,TRBJ2-1,TGTGCCACCAGCCGGAGGGATGAGCAGTTCTTC,CATSRRDEQFF
TRBV30,-,-,TRBJ2-7,TGTGCCTGGTCACGGCCGAGCTACGAGCAGTACTTC,CAWSRPSYEQYF
TRBV27,TRBD1,-,TRBJ1-1,TGTGCCAGCAGTTTAACGGGAGGACAGGTGGGCACTGAAGCTTTCTTT,CASSLTGGQVGTEAFF
TRBV7-8,TRBD1,-,TRBJ2-7,TGTGCCAGCAGCTTTAACAGGGGATCCTACGAGCAGTACTTC,CASSFNRGSYEQYF
TRBV7-3,TRBD2,-,TRBJ2-3,TGTGCCAGCAGCTTAAACGGGAGGACAGATACGCAGTATTTT,CASSLNGRTDTQYF
TRBV18,TRBD1,once,TRBJ2-3,TGTGCCAGCTCACAAACAGGGGGCGAAAGCCCAGATACGCAGTATTTT,CASSQTGGESPDTQYF
TRBV9,TRBD1,-,TRBJ1-2,TGTGCCAGCAGCCGATCCGACAGGGGCGTCTATGGCTACACCTTC,CASSRSDRGVYGYTF
TRBV14,-,-,TRBJ1-2,TGTGCCAGCAGCCATCGGGGCCCCACACTCTATGGCTACACCTTC,CASSHRGPTLYGYTF
TRBV19,TRBD2,once,TRBJ2-1,TGTGCCAGTAGCGGGAGGGCGAGGGACAATGAGCAGTTCTTC,CASSGRARDNEQFF
TRBV7-3,TRBD2,many,TRBJ2-1,TGTGCCAGCAGCTTAACGGGCGGGAGGGGCCCCCCCTACAATGAGCAGTTCTTC,CASSLTGGRGPPYNEQFF
TRBV13,-,-,TRBJ2-5,TGTGCCAGCAGCTTAGGGACAGTGGAGACCCAGTACTTC,CASSLGTVETQYF
TRBV28,TRBD1,-,TRBJ1-5,TGTGCCAGCACCTCAGGGGGGTCGGGTCAGCCCCAGCATTTT,CASTSGGSGQPQHF
TRBV6-5,-,-,TRBJ2-1,TGTGCCAGCAGTTTGAACGTTCACAATGAGCAGTTCTTC,CASSLNVHNEQFF
TRBV27,-,-,TRBJ2-7,TGTGCCAGCAGTTTAGTCCAGGGGTCCTACGAGCAGTACTTC,CASSLVQGSYEQYF